This T cell receptor (beta chain) was observed in a study of cytotoxic CD8 clonotypes in ibrutinib-treated CLL. TCRdb's table, derived via immunoSEQ multiplex PCR, lists solely in-frame clones and lacks some. The sample has around 150,000 clones, 81% seen once; the top ten hold around 2.1%. This CDR3 comprises 14 residues. Looked up from germline, CDR1 is SGHRS and CDR2 is YFSETQ. V was trimmed by 4 bases and J by 4 bases, leaving 11 bases between them. Sample: PBMCs, taken after 12 months of ibrutinib treatment. This TCR was recovered from a human donor with chronic lymphocytic leukemia. The genes are TRBV5-1 and TRBJ1-4, with D possibly being TRBD1 (5 bases). The CDR3 DNA reads as TGCGCCAGCAGCAACCGGGACGGTAATGAAAAACTGTTTTTT. Encoded protein: CASSNRDGNEKLFF.